The 26 T cell receptor beta chains given below trace back to one sample, sequenced in a study of Graves' ophthalmopathy and Graves' hyperthyroidism. The authors amplified TCR beta CDR3 regions from RNA transcripts. HTBI primers were used in a first-round RT-PCR, which preceded a second-round multiplex PCR. TCRdb passed the multiplex PCR reads through MiXCR, listing each CDR3 protein once. The sample holds 170,000 or so distinct CDR3 sequences, around 40% seen once. The sample consisted of peripheral blood. Receptors were obtained from a young man with Graves' ophthalmopathy.

This clonotype was observed at least ten times. J is TRBJ1-5 and V is TRBV28; the D gene is possibly TRBD1 (6 bases). Germline V gene data show CDR1 as MDHEN and CDR2 as SYDVKM. V gave up 6 bases and J gave up 5 bases, with 20 bases separating them. The CDR3 runs to 16 residues. CDR3 DNA sequence: TGTGCCAGCAGCTCATCCCAAGGCAGGGGCTATCAGCCCCAGCATTTT. This codes for CASSSSQGRGYQPQHF.

The V gene is TRBV30, the J gene TRBJ2-7, with TRBD2 matching 10 bases. With 4 bases clipped from V and 3 bases from J, the junction kept 0 bases outside the gene matches. Per the germline V gene, CDR1 is GTSNPN and CDR2 is SVGIG (reference sequence). CDR3 length: 12 amino acids. The CDR3 nucleotides are TGTGCCTGGACTAGCGGGAGCTACGAGCAGTACTTC. It encodes CAWTSGSYEQYF.

The J gene is TRBJ2-2, the V gene TRBV12-3 or TRBV12-4, with 10 bases identical to TRBD1. The CDR3 is 16 amino acids. Trimming took 6 bases from V and 4 from J; bases not matched to a gene: 8. CDR3: CASRPDRDRGTGELFF. The DNA for the CDR3 is TGTGCCAGCAGGCCAGACCGGGACAGGGGCACCGGGGAGCTGTTTTTT.

This clonotype was counted many times. The chain recombines TRBV3-1 with TRBJ1-6, with a tentative D call TRBD1 (6 bases). V was pared by 1 base and J by 7 bases, with 20 bases between. The germline CDR1 and CDR2 sequences are LGHDT and YNNKEL (reference sequence). CDR3 length equals 18 residues. CDR3 region: CASSQGVPAGGANSPLHF. CDR3 bases: TGTGCCAGCAGCCAAGGGGTACCGGCGGGGGGGGCCAATTCACCCCTCCACTTT.

Ten or more counts support this clonotype. CDR3 protein: CASSTGQGETQYF. The CDR3 coding sequence is TGTGCCAGCTCAACGGGACAGGGGGAGACCCAGTACTTC. The chain has TRBV7-2 and TRBJ2-5; the match to TRBD1 covers 10 bases. The germline V gene has CDR1 SGHTA and CDR2 FQGNSA. V shed 8 bases, J shed 5 bases, and the junction held 5 bases outside the gene matches. The CDR3 is made up of 13 amino acids.

V usage is TRBV7-2 and J usage is TRBJ2-5; TRBD2 aligns across 8 bases. V dropped 4 bases and J dropped 1; count of bases not matched to a gene: 5. Germline-derived CDR1 and CDR2 are SGHTA and FQGNSA. The CDR3 has 15 residues. The CDR3 sequence is CASSSSGGVQETQYF. Written as DNA, the CDR3 is TGTGCCAGCAGCTCGTCCGGGGGGGTCCAAGAGACCCAGTACTTC. The full variable domain, in which reference TRBV7-2 and TRBJ2-5 provide the parts outside the CDR3, is GAGVSQSPSNKVTEKGKDVELRCDPISGHTALYWYRQSLGQGLEFLIYFQGNSAPDKSGLPSDRFSAERTGGSVSTLTIQRTQQEDSAVYLCASSSSGGVQETQYFGPGTRLLVL.

Many counts were recorded for this clonotype. This rearrangement joins TRBV12-3 or TRBV12-4 to TRBJ2-5; a possible D gene is TRBD1 (6 bases). The length of the CDR3 is 14 residues. Trimming pared 5 bases from V and 1 base from J, leaving 11 bases between. This CDR3 is CASSQTGSQETQYF. In DNA form, the CDR3 reads TGTGCCAGCAGTCAAACAGGGTCCCAAGAGACCCAGTACTTC.

The chain links TRBV11-1 to TRBJ2-5, with 7 bases lining up with TRBD1. This CDR3 region has 15 residues. Germline-derived CDR1 and CDR2 are SGHAT and FQDESV (reference sequence). The V gene end was trimmed by 3 bases and the J gene end by 1 base; junction bases not matched to a gene: 5. The CDR3 reads CASSFGDRTQETQYF. The CDR3 nucleotides are TGTGCCAGCAGCTTTGGGGACAGAACCCAAGAGACCCAGTACTTC.

V is TRBV6-1 and J is TRBJ1-3, with D possibly matching TRBD1 (5 bases). From germline, CDR1 is MNHNS and CDR2 SASEGT. The CDR3 is 13 amino acids. The ends were cut back, 6 bases at V and 0 bases at J, with 6 bases in the middle. Here the CDR3 reads CASRTVSGNTIYF. CDR3 nucleotides: TGTGCCAGCAGGACAGTCTCTGGAAACACCATATATTTT.

This clonotype was detected many times. The chain carries TRBV29-1 and TRBJ1-2; D possibly corresponds to TRBD1 (5 bases). Germline CDR1 is SQVTM and CDR2 is ANQGSEA. The CDR3 has 13 residues. Trimming took off 7 bases at V and 8 bases at J, with 20 bases between the two ends. CDR3 in DNA: TGCAGCGCCCACGACAGTCCGAGTGGCGGCTACACCTTC. Protein: CSAHDSPSGGYTF.

This clonotype was counted many times. V usage is TRBV11-2 and J usage is TRBJ2-5; D uncertain. Trimming stripped 1 base from V and 4 bases from J, with 7 bases between. The CDR3 contains 13 residues. Germline assignment: CDR1 SGHAT and CDR2 FQNNGV. The CDR3 nucleotides are TGTGCCAGCAGCTTAGTGCGCGCAGAGACCCAGTACTTC. It is translated as CASSLVRAETQYF.

The sample holds many counts of this clonotype. The chain carries TRBV27 and TRBJ1-2, with TRBD1 matching over 7 bases. Germline CDR1 MNHEY, CDR2 SMNVEV (reference sequence). The ends lost 2 bases at V and 4 bases at J; junction bases unmatched: 4. The CDR3 runs 14 residues. Here the CDR3 reads CASSLRDSSYGYTF. CDR3 DNA: TGTGCCAGCAGTTTAAGGGACAGTTCCTATGGCTACACCTTC.

The table lists this clonotype with a count of one. This rearrangement joins TRBV12-3 or TRBV12-4 to TRBJ2-7; 15 bases agree with TRBD2. J lost 3 bases, V lost 7 bases, and 4 bases had no gene match. The CDR3 covers 15 residues. DNA for the CDR3: TGTGCCAGCACCTTGGGACTAGCGGGAGGCTACGAGCAGTACTTC. Its protein is CASTLGLAGGYEQYF.

Ten or more counts support this clonotype. This sequence joins TRBV29-1 and TRBJ1-1, with a possible D match to TRBD1 (5 bases). Germline lookup yields CDR1 SQVTM and CDR2 ANQGSEA. V was pared by 7 bases and J by 0 bases, with 12 bases between. CDR3 size: 13 residues. The CDR3 reads CSALREMNTEAFF. CDR3 coding DNA: TGCAGCGCCCTCAGGGAAATGAACACTGAAGCTTTCTTT.

This clonotype was detected many times. This chain links TRBV28 with TRBJ2-2; TRBD1 matches at 7 bases. Germline loops: CDR1 MDHEN, CDR2 SYDVKM. The trim removed 2 bases at V and 3 bases at J, leaving 9 bases unmatched. This CDR3 has 17 residues. CDR3 DNA: TGTGCCAGCAGTTTAGGGCATTTCACAGGGGACACCGGGGAGCTGTTTTTT. Encoded protein: CASSLGHFTGDTGELFF.

This clonotype was detected many times. The rearrangement joins TRBV6-1 to TRBJ2-5; no definite D call. The germline gives CDR1 MNHNS, CDR2 SASEGT. The CDR3 contains 12 residues. The V end lost 2 bases, the J end lost 1 base, and 2 bases lay between the germline ends. CDR3 DNA sequence: TGTGCCAGCAGTGAAACCCAAGAGACCCAGTACTTC. Translating it yields CASSETQETQYF.

This clonotype was observed at least ten times. The CDR3 sequence: CASSQGWSPFGDSYEQYF. The CDR3 DNA sequence: TGTGCCAGCAGCCAGGGATGGAGCCCGTTCGGCGACTCCTACGAGCAGTACTTC. The genes are TRBV14 and TRBJ2-7; no reliable D call. CDR3 length equals 18 residues. V was shortened by 3 bases and J by 0 bases, with 21 bases between the two germline ends. The germline gives CDR1 SGHDN, CDR2 FVKESK.

This chain links TRBV6-5 with TRBJ2-7; D not resolved. Germline CDR1 and CDR2: MNHEY and SVGAGI. Trimming removed 0 bases at V and 4 bases at J, with 13 bases between. The CDR3 sequence is 15 residues long. CDR3 protein: CASSYSSRLGYEQYF. CDR3 in DNA: TGTGCCAGCAGTTACTCGTCGCGGCTTGGGTACGAGCAGTACTTC.

This clonotype was seen ten or more times. The rearrangement links TRBV7-6 to TRBJ1-1; TRBD1 is a possible D gene (5 bases). V shed 8 bases and J shed 10 bases, with 20 bases lying between them. This CDR3 comprises 13 residues. Germline V CDR1 and CDR2: SGHVS, FNYEAQ. The CDR3 nucleotides are TGTGCCAGCGGCCCCACGGGCGGGGCAAGAGCTTTCTTT. Protein: CASGPTGGARAFF.

This clonotype was detected ten times or more. V usage is TRBV6-1 and J usage is TRBJ2-7; D possibly corresponds to TRBD1 (6 bases). This CDR3 contains 15 residues. V gave up 2 bases and J gave up 4 bases, with 15 bases separating them. Germline loops: CDR1 MNHNS, CDR2 SASEGT. The CDR3 DNA reads TGTGCCAGCAGTGAACCTCCGGACAGCGGATACGAGCAGTACTTC. It is translated as CASSEPPDSGYEQYF.

This clonotype was counted at least ten times. The V gene is TRBV7-2, the J gene TRBJ2-5, with D maybe TRBD2 (5 bases). V dropped 0 bases and J dropped 5 bases, with 13 bases sitting between them. Germline CDR1 SGHTA, CDR2 FQGNSA. The CDR3 is 15 amino acids. The CDR3: CASSLAPASPETQYF. Here the CDR3 DNA reads TGTGCCAGCAGCTTAGCTCCGGCTAGCCCGGAGACCCAGTACTTC.

The rearrangement links TRBV7-2 to TRBJ2-7, with TRBD1 matching over 7 bases. The CDR3 is made up of 15 amino acids. Unmatched junction bases numbered 8, after V lost 4 bases and J lost 2 bases. Germline V CDR1 and CDR2: SGHTA, FQGNSA. CDR3 bases: TGTGCCAGCAGCTATAAAGCCGGGACAGCCTACGAGCAGTACTTC. It codes for CASSYKAGTAYEQYF.

This clonotype was counted ten times or more. This chain links TRBV18 with TRBJ1-1; D not resolved. This CDR3 has 15 amino acids. Germline CDR1 KGHSH, CDR2 LQKENI. V lost 3 bases, J lost 4 bases, and 15 bases lay in between. The CDR3 nucleotides are TGTGCCAGCTCACCCCTGGGATCCGATCGCACTGAAGCTTTCTTT. It codes for CASSPLGSDRTEAFF.

This clonotype occurred many times. The chain uses TRBV12-3 or TRBV12-4 and TRBJ2-5; D not resolved. V dropped 6 bases and J dropped 2 bases, with 16 bases sitting between them. The CDR3 consists of 15 residues. Here the CDR3 reads CASSVRGGNQETQYF. CDR3 nucleotides: TGTGCCAGCAGCGTACGCGGTGGGAATCAAGAGACCCAGTACTTC.

The chain couples TRBV12-3 or TRBV12-4 to TRBJ1-6; a possible D gene is TRBD1 (5 bases). This CDR3 comprises 14 residues. Trimming stripped 3 bases from V and 9 bases from J, with 12 bases between. CDR3 amino acids: CASSFGGYASPLHF. For the CDR3, the DNA is TGTGCCAGCAGTTTCGGGGGGTATGCTTCACCCCTCCACTTT.

This clonotype was detected only once. This chain joins TRBV6-2 or TRBV6-3 and TRBJ2-7, with a weak D call TRBD2 (5 bases). Trimming removed 11 bases from V and 5 bases from J, with 13 bases in between. Germline values: CDR1 MNHEY, CDR2 SVGEGT. CDR3 length: 11 amino acids. Written as DNA, the CDR3 is TGTGCCGGGTCATTCGGGGACGAGCAGTACTTC. This codes for CAGSFGDEQYF.